This T cell receptor beta chain was recovered during a study of CD8 T cells in ankylosing spondylitis. Study-level findings and limits: Disease-linked clones reportedly showed significant enrichment in matched ankylosing spondylitis synovial fluid. Characteristic of ankylosing spondylitis blood, it appeared, was a TCR beta motif comprising roughly 8 highly homologous variants.

A single record per CDR3 protein comes from TCRdb applying MiXCR to the 5' RACE reads. Of 250,000 to 300,000 distinct CDR3 sequences listed, 20% are singletons. This clonotype was seen many times. Its specificity is unknown. V dropped 2 bases and J dropped 3 bases, with 4 bases sitting between them. The CDR3 has 12 amino acids. The chain is built from TRBV12-3 or TRBV12-4 and TRBJ1-1, with unresolved D. Sample: blood, either unsorted or a sorted T cell fraction (not recorded which). This TCR was recovered from a male donor with ankylosing spondylitis or in good health (not recorded which). The CDR3: CASSLRDTEAFF. The CDR3 region has the DNA TGTGCCAGCAGTTTAAGGGACACTGAAGCTTTCTTT.